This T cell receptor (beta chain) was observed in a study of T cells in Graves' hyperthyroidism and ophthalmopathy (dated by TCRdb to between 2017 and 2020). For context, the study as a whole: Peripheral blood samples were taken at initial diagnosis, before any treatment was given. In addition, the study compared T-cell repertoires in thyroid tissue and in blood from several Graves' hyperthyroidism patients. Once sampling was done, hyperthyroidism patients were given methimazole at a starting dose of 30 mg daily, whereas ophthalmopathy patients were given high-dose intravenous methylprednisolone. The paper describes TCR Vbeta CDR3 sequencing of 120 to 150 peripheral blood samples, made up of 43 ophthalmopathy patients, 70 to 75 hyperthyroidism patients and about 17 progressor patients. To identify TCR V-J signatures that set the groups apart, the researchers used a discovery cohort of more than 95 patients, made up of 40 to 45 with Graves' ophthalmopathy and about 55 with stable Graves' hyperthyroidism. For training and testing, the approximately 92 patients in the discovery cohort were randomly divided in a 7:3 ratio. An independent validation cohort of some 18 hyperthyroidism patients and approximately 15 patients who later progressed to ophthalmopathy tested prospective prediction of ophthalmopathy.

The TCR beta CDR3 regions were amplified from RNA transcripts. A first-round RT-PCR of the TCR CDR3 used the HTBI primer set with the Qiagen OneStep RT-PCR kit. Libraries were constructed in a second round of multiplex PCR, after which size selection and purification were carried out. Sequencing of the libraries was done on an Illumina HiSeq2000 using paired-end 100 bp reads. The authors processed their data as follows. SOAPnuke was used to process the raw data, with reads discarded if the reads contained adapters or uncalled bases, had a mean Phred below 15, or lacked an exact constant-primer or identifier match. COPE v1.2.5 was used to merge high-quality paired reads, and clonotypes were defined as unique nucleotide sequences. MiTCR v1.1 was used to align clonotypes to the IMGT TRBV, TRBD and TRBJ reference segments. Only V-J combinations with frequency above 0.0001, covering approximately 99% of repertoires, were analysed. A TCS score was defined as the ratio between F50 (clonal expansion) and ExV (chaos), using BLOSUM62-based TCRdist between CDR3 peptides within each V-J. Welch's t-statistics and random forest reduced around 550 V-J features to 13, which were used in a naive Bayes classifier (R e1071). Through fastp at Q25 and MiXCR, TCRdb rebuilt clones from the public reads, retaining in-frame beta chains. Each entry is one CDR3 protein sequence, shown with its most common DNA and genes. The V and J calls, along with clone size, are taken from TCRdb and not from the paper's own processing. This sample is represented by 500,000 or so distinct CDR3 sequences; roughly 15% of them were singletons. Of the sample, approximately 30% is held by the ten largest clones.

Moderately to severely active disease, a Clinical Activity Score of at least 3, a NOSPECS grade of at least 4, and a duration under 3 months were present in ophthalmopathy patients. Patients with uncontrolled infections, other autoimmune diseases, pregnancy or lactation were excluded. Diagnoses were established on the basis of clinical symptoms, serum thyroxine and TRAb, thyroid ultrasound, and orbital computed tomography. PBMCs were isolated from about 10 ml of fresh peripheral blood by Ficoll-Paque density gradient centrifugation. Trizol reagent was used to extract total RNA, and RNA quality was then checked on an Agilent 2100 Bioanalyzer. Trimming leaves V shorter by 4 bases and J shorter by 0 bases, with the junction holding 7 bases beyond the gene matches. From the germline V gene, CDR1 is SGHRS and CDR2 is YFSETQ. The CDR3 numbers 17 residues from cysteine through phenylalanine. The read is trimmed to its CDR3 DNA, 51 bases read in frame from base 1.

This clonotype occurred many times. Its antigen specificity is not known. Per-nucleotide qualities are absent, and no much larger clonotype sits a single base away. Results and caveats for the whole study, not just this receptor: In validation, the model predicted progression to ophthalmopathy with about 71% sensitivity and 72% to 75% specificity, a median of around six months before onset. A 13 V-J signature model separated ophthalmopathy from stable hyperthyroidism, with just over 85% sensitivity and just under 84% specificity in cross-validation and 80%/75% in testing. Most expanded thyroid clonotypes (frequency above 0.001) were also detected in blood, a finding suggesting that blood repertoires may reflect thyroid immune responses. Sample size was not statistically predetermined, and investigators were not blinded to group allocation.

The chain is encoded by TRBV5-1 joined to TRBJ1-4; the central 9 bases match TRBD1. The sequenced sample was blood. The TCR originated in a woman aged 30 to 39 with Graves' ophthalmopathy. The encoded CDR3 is CASSPGQGTSTNEKLFF. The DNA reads TGCGCCAGCAGCCCGGGACAGGGAACTTCAACTAATGAAAAACTGTTTTTT.